The 27 T cell receptor beta chains below all came from one sample that was sequenced in a study of T cells in women clearing cervical HPV infection. Generated by immunoSEQ multiplex PCR, the TCRdb table keeps only in-frame clones and is missing some. The table lists about 28,000 clones. Sequencing used blood buffy coat. Source of these receptors: a woman aged 18 to 75 with a cervical HPV16 infection that either progressed to CIN3+ or cleared (not recorded which).

In regard to this clone: The read gets to within 3 residues of the CDR3 end, and the germline J gene fills in the rest. The rearrangement joins TRBV30 to TRBJ2-4; D is possibly TRBD2 (5 bases). Per the germline V gene, CDR1 is GTSNPN and CDR2 is SVGIG (reference sequence). The CDR3 contains 13 residues. The CDR3 sequence is CAWIPRTVYGQYF. CDR3 bases read: TGTGCCTGGATTCCCCGGACTGTCTATGGT.

On this clone itself: Read data end 3 residues before the CDR3 end; the end is taken from the germline J gene. The rearrangement uses TRBV5-5 and TRBJ1-1; D call uncertain. The CDR3 consists of 14 residues. In germline, CDR1 is SGHKS, CDR2 YYEKEE (reference sequence). V lost 3 bases and J 0 bases, leaving 9 bases between the germline ends. The CDR3 protein is CASSSRGVNTEAFF. The DNA read from the CDR3 is TGTGCCAGCAGCTCCCGCGGTGTGAACACTGAA.

With respect to this clone: With the read ending 3 residues before the CDR3 end, the germline J gene is used to fill in that end. V and J are TRBV30 and TRBJ2-7; 7 bases are a match to TRBD2. Per germline, CDR1 GTSNPN and CDR2 SVGIG (reference sequence). V was pared by 3 bases and J by 2 bases, with 7 bases of the junction left unmatched. CDR3 size: 14 residues. CDR3 DNA, as far as it was read: TGTGCCTGGAGCAAAGGACTAGTACCCTACGAG. It is translated as CAWSKGLVPYE. The complete CDR3 protein is CAWSKGLVPYEQYF.

CDR3 DNA (partial): TGTGCCAGCAGTGAAGCGCTAGCGGGAATGGCCACCGGGGAG. As protein: CASSEALAGMATGE. Given in full, the CDR3 is CASSEALAGMATGELFF. This chain uses TRBV6-1 with TRBJ2-2; TRBD2 aligns across 9 bases. The read terminates 3 residues ahead of where the CDR3 ends, so the germline J gene completes it. Trimming at V came to 0 bases and at J to 4 bases, leaving 6 bases not matched to a gene. The CDR3 is 17 amino acids. From germline, CDR1 is MNHNS and CDR2 SASEGT.

A note on this clone: The CDR3 is cut off 3 residues early in the read; its end comes from the germline J gene. V is TRBV13 and J is TRBJ1-4; 8 bases align to TRBD1. The germline CDR1 and CDR2 sequences are PRHDT and FYEKMQ (reference sequence). The CDR3 covers 17 residues. The CDR3 region is CASSLGAGGFYNSPLFF. The covered CDR3 bases are TGTGCCAGCAGCTTAGGGGCAGGGGGCTTCTATAATTCACCA.

Comments on this clone: From the germline J gene comes the end of the CDR3, since the read stops 3 residues before it. The chain recombines TRBV5-1 with TRBJ2-3; 8 bases agree with TRBD1. The V gene's germline CDR1 is SGHRS and CDR2 YFSETQ. The length of the CDR3 is 15 residues. The V and J ends lost 4 bases and 3 bases, in that order; junction bases with no gene match: 7. CDR3 protein: CASSRQGRKTDTQYF. The sequenced CDR3 bases are TGCGCCAGCAGCCGACAGGGGAGGAAAACAGATACG. Based on the CDR3 plus reference TRBV5-1 and TRBJ2-3, the full variable domain is KAGVTQTPRYLIKTRGQQVTLSCSPISGHRSVSWYQQTPGQGLQFLFEYFSETQRNKGNFPGRFSGRQFSNSRSEMNVSTLELGDSALYLCASSRQGRKTDTQYFGPGTRLTVL.

With respect to this clone: The read ends 3 residues before the CDR3 terminus; that terminus is restored from the germline J gene. This sequence joins TRBV12-3 or TRBV12-4 and TRBJ1-5; no clear D gene. V was shortened by 4 bases and J by 6 bases, with 10 bases between the two germline ends. The length of the CDR3 is 13 residues. The covered CDR3 bases are TGTGCCAGCAGTTCCAGCGAAGGTCAGCCC. It specifies CASSSSEGQP. The CDR3 as a whole reads CASSSSEGQPQHF.

CDR3: CASSPKTTGIAGFSPQYF. The DNA read from the CDR3 is TGTGCCAGCAGCCCTAAAACGACAGGGATCGCAGGGTTTTCGCCG. The rearrangement links TRBV7-7 to TRBJ2-3; 7 bases fit TRBD1. The CDR3 extends 3 residues past the end of the read, so its final part is completed from the germline J gene. The CDR3 contains 18 residues. Germline V gives CDR1 SSHAT, CDR2 FNYEAQ (reference sequence).

With regard to this clone: The sequence runs out 3 residues before the end of the CDR3; the remainder is reconstructed from the germline J gene. J is TRBJ1-1 and V is TRBV19, with D perhaps matching TRBD1 (6 bases). Germline-derived CDR1 and CDR2 are LNHDA and SQIVND (reference sequence). V was cut by 2 bases and J by 1 base, with 20 bases left in between. This CDR3 contains 18 residues. The part of the CDR3 DNA that was read is TGTGCCAGTAGTATAAGAGTACAGGGTGAGGGTAAGAACACTGAA. It is translated as CASSIRVQGEGKNTE. From start to end, the CDR3 is CASSIRVQGEGKNTEAFF. Full variable domain (outside the CDR3, taken from reference TRBV19 and TRBJ1-1): DGGITQSPKYLFRKEGQNVTLSCEQNLNHDAMYWYRQDPGQGLRLIYYSQIVNDFQKGDIAEGYSVSREKKESFPLTVTSAQKNPTAFYLCASSIRVQGEGKNTEAFFGQGTRLTVV.

About this clone: The read is 3 residues too short to cover the CDR3 end, so that end is filled in from the germline J gene. The chain uses TRBV5-1 and TRBJ1-4; tentative D call: TRBD1 (6 bases). Germline-derived CDR1 and CDR2 are SGHRS and YFSETQ. V lost 4 bases to trimming and J lost 3 bases, with 10 bases between them. The CDR3 extends over 14 amino acids. The part of the CDR3 DNA that was read is TGCGCCAGCAGCCCGGGACACGCTAATGAAAAA. Amino acids: CASSPGHANEK. The whole CDR3 protein reads CASSPGHANEKLFF.

Turning to this clone: The sequenced fragment ends 3 residues before the CDR3 boundary, so the rest is inferred from the germline J gene. V gene TRBV18 combines with J gene TRBJ2-3; TRBD1 matches at 7 bases. Unmatched junction bases numbered 12, after V lost 6 bases and J lost 0 bases. Germline CDR1 and CDR2: KGHSH and LQKENI. This CDR3 contains 17 residues. Incomplete CDR3 DNA: TGTGCCAGCTCTCCTCGGGAAAGGGGGCATAGCACAGATACG. Translated: CASSPRERGHSTDT. The full CDR3 is CASSPRERGHSTDTQYF.

Note on this clone: The read finishes 3 residues shy of the CDR3 end, and the germline J gene is used to complete it. V is TRBV7-9 and J is TRBJ2-2; tentatively, D is TRBD2 (6 bases). This CDR3 has 15 residues. Per the germline V gene, CDR1 is SEHNR and CDR2 is FQNEAQ (reference sequence). V lost 5 bases, J lost 4 bases, and 14 bases lay in between. The CDR3 here is CASSPLGGSTGELFF. CDR3 DNA, as far as it was read: TGTGCCAGCAGCCCCCTCGGGGGATCCACCGGGGAG.

The CDR3 sequence is CASSLVAGVGETQYF. The sequenced CDR3 bases are TGTGCCAGTAGTCTTGTAGCGGGAGTCGGGGAGACG. The rearrangement links TRBV19 to TRBJ2-3; 9 bases fit TRBD2. The read halts 3 residues ahead of the CDR3 end, with the missing end drawn from the germline J gene. The CDR3 extends over 15 amino acids. The V gene's germline CDR1 is LNHDA and CDR2 SQIVND (reference sequence).

About this clone: The read halts 3 residues ahead of the CDR3 end, with the missing end drawn from the germline J gene. This sequence joins TRBV5-6 and TRBJ1-2; a weak D match, TRBD1 (6 bases). There are 15 residues in the CDR3. V was trimmed by 1 base and J by 3 bases, leaving 13 bases between them. Germline V gene lookup returns CDR1 SGHDT and CDR2 YYEEEE. The sequenced part of the CDR3 DNA is TGTGCCAGCAGCTTGCCTCCTCACAGGGACTATGGC. Translation gives CASSLPPHRDYG. The full CDR3 reads CASSLPPHRDYGYTF.

As to this clone: The CDR3 end falls 3 residues outside the read, so it is completed with the germline J gene. This chain joins TRBV29-1 and TRBJ2-1; D unclear. The CDR3 runs to 13 residues. The germline gives CDR1 SQVTM, CDR2 ANQGSEA. Trimming took off 8 bases at V and 0 bases at J, with 11 bases between the two ends. The sequenced part of the CDR3 DNA is TGCAGCAGTATAGTAGCCTCCTACAATGAG. Its translation: CSSIVASYNE. The entire CDR3 reads CSSIVASYNEQFF.

Notes on this clone: The read gets to within 3 residues of the CDR3 end, and the germline J gene fills in the rest. This chain connects TRBV5-1 to TRBJ1-1; 8 positions match TRBD1. Germline V gene data show CDR1 as SGHRS and CDR2 as YFSETQ. V was clipped by 3 bases and J by 4 bases; unmatched bases: 5. The CDR3 length is 14 residues. The CDR3 loop is CASSYDRGGTEAFF. The covered CDR3 bases are TGCGCCAGCAGCTACGACAGGGGTGGCACTGAA.

As concerns this clone: With the read ending 3 residues before the CDR3 end, the germline J gene is used to fill in that end. V usage is TRBV19 and J usage is TRBJ2-1; maybe TRBD1 (6 bases). This CDR3 is 12 amino acids long. Germline assignment: CDR1 LNHDA and CDR2 SQIVND (reference sequence). Trimming took off 6 bases at V and 7 bases at J, with 10 bases between the two ends. CDR3 region: CASRSQGNEQFF. CDR3 DNA, as far as it was read: TGTGCCAGTAGGTCCCAGGGGAATGAG.

A note on this clone: The read falls 3 residues short of the CDR3 end, and the missing part is taken from the germline J gene. The rearrangement links TRBV4-1 to TRBJ2-2; TRBD1 aligns across 7 bases. CDR1 is MGHRA and CDR2 is YSYEKL in the germline V gene. The CDR3 is 13 amino acids. The CDR3 is CASSRDSNSPLFF. The DNA read from the CDR3 is TGCGCCAGCAGCCGGGACAGCAATTCACCG.

In the case of this clone: The read ends 3 residues early relative to the CDR3; the germline J gene fills the gap. The J gene is TRBJ2-3, the V gene TRBV5-1; the match to TRBD1 covers 7 bases. The CDR3 runs to 14 residues. Germline CDR1 and CDR2: SGHRS and YFSETQ. This CDR3 reads CASSFGTGDQPQYF. The DNA read from the CDR3 is TGCGCCAGCAGCTTCGGTACAGGGGATCAGCCG.

With respect to this clone: The read finishes 3 residues shy of the CDR3 end, and the germline J gene is used to complete it. The chain links TRBV2 to TRBJ2-3; no clear D gene. This CDR3 is built from 15 residues. From germline, CDR1 is SNHLY and CDR2 FYNNEI. The CDR3 is CASTPLRLGNQPQYF. The DNA read from the CDR3 is TGTGCCAGCACCCCCTTAAGGTTGGGCAATCAGCCG.

This clone registers medium-sized (0.01 to 0.1%) by frequency. The read stops 3 residues short of the end of the CDR3; the missing end is completed from the germline J gene. J is TRBJ2-3 and V is TRBV18; tentatively, D is TRBD1 (5 bases). V shed 1 base and J shed 6 bases, with 14 bases lying between them. Germline-derived CDR1 and CDR2 are KGHSH and LQKENI. There are 15 residues in the CDR3. CDR3 DNA, as far as it was read: TGTGCCAGCTCACCACGAGGCAGGGTAAGGGATACG. Amino acids: CASSPRGRVRDT. The whole CDR3 protein is CASSPRGRVRDTQYF.

Points on this clone: The read gets to within 3 residues of the CDR3 end, and the germline J gene fills in the rest. V and J are TRBV19 and TRBJ2-2, with TRBD2 as a possible D gene (5 bases). CDR1 is LNHDA and CDR2 is SQIVND in the germline V gene (reference sequence). V was clipped by 6 bases and J by 5 bases, with 16 bases between them. The CDR3 covers 15 residues. The DNA read from the CDR3 is TGTGCCAGTAGCAAGGAGGTCGGGGAGACCGGGGAG. Amino acids: CASSKEVGETGE. The complete CDR3 reads CASSKEVGETGELFF.

As for this clone: The CDR3 is cut off 3 residues early in the read; its end comes from the germline J gene. The chain uses TRBV6-1 and TRBJ2-5; no clear D gene. V was shortened by 4 bases and J by 2 bases, with 14 bases between the two germline ends. The CDR3 length is 15 residues. Germline-derived CDR1 and CDR2 are MNHNS and SASEGT. The CDR3: CASSVDGRGQETQYF. The CDR3 DNA, read in part, is TGTGCCAGCAGTGTGGATGGTCGCGGACAAGAGACC.

Notes on this clone: The missing CDR3 end, 3 residues past where the read stops, is filled in from the germline J gene. The rearrangement joins TRBV2 to TRBJ2-7; 8 nucleotides match TRBD2. Losses at the gene ends were 3 bases for V and 2 bases for J; bases not matched to a gene: 3. CDR1 and CDR2 (germline): SNHLY, FYNNEI. The CDR3 sequence is 14 residues long. The CDR3 spells CASSDMGLAYEQYF. CDR3 bases read: TGTGCCAGCAGTGATATGGGACTAGCCTACGAG.

On this clone itself: Read coverage stops 3 residues before the CDR3 terminus; the germline J gene supplies the remainder. The genes are TRBV6-1 and TRBJ2-1; 8 positions agree with TRBD1. This CDR3 has 14 amino acids. Germline V gives CDR1 MNHNS, CDR2 SASEGT. Losses at the gene ends were 4 bases for V and 8 bases for J; bases not matched to a gene: 7. The CDR3 loop reads CASSASDRVDEQFF. The CDR3 bases that were read are TGTGCCAGCAGTGCTTCGGACAGGGTCGATGAG.

Note on this clone: The read terminates 3 residues before the CDR3 end, so the remaining end is supplied by the germline J gene. The chain uses TRBV11-2 and TRBJ2-7, with 8 bases that match TRBD1. The trim removed 3 bases at V and 5 bases at J, leaving 9 bases unmatched. The CDR3 spans 15 residues. In germline, CDR1 is SGHAT, CDR2 FQNNGV. The CDR3 DNA, read in part, is TGTGCCAGCAGCTTTAACCAGGGGGCCATAAACGAG. Protein: CASSFNQGAINE. The whole CDR3 is CASSFNQGAINEQYF. Combining the CDR3 with reference TRBV11-2 and TRBJ2-7 gives the whole variable domain EAGVAQSPRYKIIEKRQSVAFWCNPISGHATLYWYQQILGQGPKLLIQFQNNGVVDDSQLPKDRFSAERLKGVDSTLKIQPAKLEDSAVYLCASSFNQGAINEQYFGPGTRLTVT.

As concerns this clone: Coverage ceases 3 residues before the CDR3 finishes, and the germline J gene fills in the end. This chain links TRBV5-5 with TRBJ1-5; TRBD1 matches at 10 bases. The CDR3 contains 15 residues. Trimming removed 4 bases from V and 3 bases from J; junction bases left unmatched: 4. The V gene's germline CDR1 is SGHKS and CDR2 YYEKEE (reference sequence). CDR3 in amino acids: CASSTGTGDNQPQHF. The DNA read from the CDR3 is TGTGCCAGCAGCACTGGGACAGGGGACAATCAGCCC.